Listed here are 8 T cell receptor beta chains from one sample, sequenced in a study of shared clonotypes between healthy human individuals. Profiling relied on immunoSEQ multiplex PCR, and the TCRdb table lists in-frame clones only, not all of them. The sample lists 520,000 or so clones, 79% occurring once. Sequenced input: PBMCs. These receptors came from a woman in her forties in good health. Some clones in this sample may be carry-over from other donors' samples.

V is TRBV5-1 and J is TRBJ2-7; D is possibly TRBD1 (6 bases). The V and J ends lost 0 bases and 5 bases respectively, with 12 bases between them. The CDR3 loop spans 14 amino acids. Germline loops: CDR1 SGHRS, CDR2 YFSETQ. CDR3 in DNA: TGCGCCAGCAGCTTGGCCTGGGGGCTAGACGAGCAGTACTTC. Residues: CASSLAWGLDEQYF.

This chain links TRBV19 with TRBJ1-5; no clear D gene. V was cut by 5 bases and J by 3 bases, with 11 bases left in between. The CDR3 loop spans 14 amino acids. Germline-derived CDR1 and CDR2 are LNHDA and SQIVND (reference sequence). The chain's CDR3 is CASSSQIHNQPQHF. Here the CDR3 DNA reads TGTGCCAGTAGTTCACAGATACACAATCAGCCCCAGCATTTT.

The chain carries TRBV4-3 and TRBJ2-3; D gene uncertain. This CDR3 spans 15 amino acids. Germline lookup yields CDR1 LGHNA and CDR2 YSLEER. V lost 2 bases and J 1 base, leaving 10 bases between the germline ends. CDR3 coding DNA: TGCGCCAGCAGCCAATCTCCTACCCGCACAGATACGCAGTATTTT. Translating it yields CASSQSPTRTDTQYF.

The V gene is TRBV19, the J gene TRBJ2-2; D is uncertain. V gave up 3 bases and J gave up 6 bases, with 11 bases separating them. The CDR3 is made up of 14 amino acids. The germline gives CDR1 LNHDA, CDR2 SQIVND (reference sequence). The CDR3 loop is CASSILLVAGELFF. The CDR3 DNA reads TGTGCCAGTAGTATTCTGTTAGTAGCCGGGGAGCTGTTTTTT.

The chain joins TRBV29-1 to TRBJ2-1, with 9 bases fitting TRBD1. Trimming cost V 4 bases and J 7 bases; bases outside gene matches: 8. The CDR3 consists of 14 residues. Per the germline V gene, CDR1 is SQVTM and CDR2 is ANQGSEA. The CDR3 DNA follows: TGCAGCGTTGTTGCCGGGACAGGGAAAAATGAGCAGTTCTTC. The encoded protein is CSVVAGTGKNEQFF.

This chain joins TRBV29-1 and TRBJ1-1; 7 bases are shared with TRBD1. With V trimmed by 0 bases and J by 6 bases, 4 bases remained unmatched. The V gene's germline CDR1 is SQVTM and CDR2 ANQGSEA. This CDR3 has 13 amino acids. The CDR3 loop is CSVEETGLSEAFF. The CDR3 bases are TGCAGCGTTGAAGAGACAGGGCTGTCTGAAGCTTTCTTT. The complete variable domain, with remaining parts taken from reference TRBV29-1 and TRBJ1-1, reads SAVISQKPSRDICQRGTSLTIQCQVDSQVTMMFWYRQQPGQSLTLIATANQGSEATYESGFVIDKFPISRPNLTFSTLTVSNMSPEDSSIYLCSVEETGLSEAFFGQGTRLTVV.

The chain recombines TRBV7-3 with TRBJ2-5, with D possibly being TRBD1 (5 bases). Germline lookup yields CDR1 SGHTA and CDR2 FQGTGA. The CDR3 covers 13 residues. V lost 5 bases and J 1 base, leaving 8 bases between the germline ends. The CDR3 loop is CASSRTSQETQYF. Here the CDR3 DNA reads TGTGCCAGCAGCCGGACATCCCAAGAGACCCAGTACTTC.

The chain combines TRBV4-1 with TRBJ2-3; 13 positions agree with TRBD2. CDR3 length equals 17 residues. J was trimmed by 10 bases and V by 1 base; bases with no gene match: 11. Germline V gives CDR1 MGHRA, CDR2 YSYEKL. CDR3 region: CASSQGLAGGGVKAQYF. CDR3 coding DNA: TGCGCCAGCAGCCAAGGACTAGCGGGAGGCGGGGTGAAGGCGCAGTATTTT.